This T cell receptor beta chain was identified during a study of CD8 T cells in Susac syndrome (dated by TCRdb to the late 2010s). Notes on the research overall: Among the Susac syndrome patients who were sequenced, clinically active disease was present in six and clinical remission was observed in fewer than 10. At the time of blood withdrawal, Susac syndrome patients were either therapy-naive, taking corticosteroids (with some also receiving IVIg), or on IVIg alone. The study used repertoire sequencing to test whether antigen drove CD8+ T cell activation and differentiation in Susac syndrome.

Peripheral blood CD8+ and CD4+ T cells from healthy donors, Susac syndrome patients and multiple sclerosis patients were profiled using high-throughput TCR beta sequencing. The Susac syndrome patients fulfilled recently defined diagnostic criteria for either definite or probable disease. Bulk CD8+ and CD4+ T cells were purified magnetically by negative isolation, whereas CD8+ TEMRA cells were enriched by FACS. Blood was drawn into EDTA tubes, processed within 24 hours, and PBMCs were isolated by density gradient centrifugation. PBMCs intended for TCR sequencing were cryopreserved in liquid nitrogen and were subsequently thawed in a 37 degrees C water bath. The sorted or isolated CD4+, CD8+ and CD8+ TEMRA cells reached a purity of at least 90%. Of note for this clonotype: The target of this receptor is not known. Within one base of it there is no much larger clone, and no base qualities were kept.

Taken from the germline V gene, the CDR1 and CDR2 loops are MNHEY and SVGAGI. Spanning cysteine to phenylalanine, the CDR3 consists of 14 amino acids. The DNA shown is the 42-base CDR3, in frame from base 1. The germline ends are 15 bases apart after V is trimmed by 8 bases and J by 1 base. RNA was extracted using the RNeasy kit, and roughly 0.45 to 1 ug of the RNA was reverse transcribed with random hexamers. TCR beta CDR3 regions were amplified with the immunoSEQ multiplex PCR assay covering 54 Vbeta and 13 Jbeta segments. PCR amplification bias was corrected using a synthetic template baseline for primer optimization and computational correction. In the paper's pipeline: Only productive sequences were kept, with reads annotated to V, D and J genes according to IMGT and analyzed in immunoSEQ Analyzer. Clonality was computed as one minus Shannon entropy normalized by log2 of the number of productive unique sequences. For each patient and control, public and private clones were evaluated within the 100 most prevalent clones. A clone was defined as Susac-specific if it was absent from the healthy and MS cohorts, from some 980 published viral clones and from other ImmuneACCESS disease sequences. The public reads were quality trimmed at Q25 with fastp and then assembled into clones with MiXCR by TCRdb, keeping productive beta chains. Rows matching on CDR3 protein sequence are summarized as one entry with the most common DNA and genes. The V and J calls reflect TCRdb's pipeline rather than the authors' work. The sample has 150,000 to 180,000 distinct CDR3 sequences on record, approximately 95% of them singletons. The ten largest clonotypes hold 0.16% of the sample.

What the research found in general, with its limitations: The number of individuals in the TCR sequencing and HLA analysis was acknowledged as relatively small. In patients with Susac syndrome, the CD4+ T cell repertoire showed no detectable clonal expansion.

Material: CD4+ T cells from PBMCs. The clonotype originates from a human donor with Susac syndrome. The rearrangement joined TRBV6-5 to TRBJ2-7, with TRBD2 tentatively as D gene (5 bases match). Read as DNA, the sequence is TGTGCCAGCTCTCCGGGAACCTCGTCCTACGAGCAGTACTTC. It encodes CASSPGTSSYEQYF.